Listed here are 20 T cell receptor beta chains from one sample, sequenced in a study of T cell repertoires in cytomegalovirus infection. Which antigens these TCRs recognize remains unknown. MiXCR, run by TCRdb on the reads, gives a single entry per CDR3 protein. This sample has about 920,000 distinct CDR3 sequences, with 30% to 40% found just once. Source: cultured CD8+ T cells from PBMCs, taken from culture after CMV antigen stimulation. All receptors come from a human donor in good health (CMV status not recorded). Some clones in this sample may be carry-over from other donors' samples.

The chain combines TRBV27 with TRBJ2-7; TRBD1 agrees at 7 bases. This CDR3 spans 17 amino acids. J lost 5 bases, V lost 3 bases, and 16 bases had no gene match. Germline-derived CDR1 and CDR2 are MNHEY and SMNVEV (reference sequence). The CDR3 region is CASSFLRTGTILNEQYF. CDR3 nucleotide sequence: TGTGCCAGCAGTTTTCTCCGGACAGGCACCATCTTAAACGAGCAGTACTTC.

As DNA, the CDR3 is TGCGCCAGCAGGATAAAAGGGAGGGGGCGTGAGGACACTGAAGCTTTCTTT. Its protein product is CASRIKGRGREDTEAFF. V and J are TRBV23-1 and TRBJ1-1; 7 nucleotides align to TRBD1. Being an ORF, TRBV23-1 has a function that is uncertain. V was pared by 6 bases and J by 3 bases, with 16 bases of the junction left unmatched. This CDR3 is 17 amino acids long.

This clonotype turned up a few times. The V gene is TRBV19, the J gene TRBJ2-2, with TRBD1 as a possible D gene (5 bases). Germline loops: CDR1 LNHDA, CDR2 SQIVND (reference sequence). The V end lost 7 bases, the J end lost 7 bases, and 22 bases lay between the germline ends. This CDR3 has 16 amino acids. CDR3 region: CASITDKDTSSGELFF. CDR3 DNA: TGTGCCAGTATAACCGACAAGGACACCTCAAGCGGGGAGCTGTTTTTT.

The chain couples TRBV2 to TRBJ1-1, with D perhaps TRBD1 (5 bases). The V end lost 9 bases, the J end lost 1 base, and 12 bases lay between the germline ends. The CDR3 spans 13 residues. Germline V gives CDR1 SNHLY, CDR2 FYNNEI. CDR3 DNA: TGTGCCAGTCTTCAGGGTTGGAACACTGAAGCTTTCTTT. This sequence encodes CASLQGWNTEAFF.

This clonotype was seen only once. The chain recombines TRBV4-3 with TRBJ1-2; a possible D gene is TRBD1 (5 bases). The CDR3 contains 17 residues. CDR1 LGHNA and CDR2 YSLEER come from the germline V gene. With 3 bases removed from V and 4 bases from J, the gap between germline ends came to 21 bases. CDR3 coding DNA: TGCGCCAGCAGCCAGGGGGGGTCCCCGGGGAATAGCTATGGCTACACCTTC. Protein sequence: CASSQGGSPGNSYGYTF.

The sample holds a few counts of this clonotype. The chain couples TRBV7-9 to TRBJ2-1; TRBD2 matches at 9 bases. The junction had 11 bases not matched to a gene; V was cut back by 6 bases and J by 8 bases. The CDR3 contains 15 residues. Looked up from germline, CDR1 is SEHNR and CDR2 is FQNEAQ (reference sequence). The CDR3 loop reads CASRSAGGPLDEQFF. The CDR3 DNA follows: TGTGCCAGCAGATCCGCGGGGGGGCCACTGGATGAGCAGTTCTTC. Full variable domain (outside the CDR3, taken from reference TRBV7-9 and TRBJ2-1): DTGVSQNPRHKITKRGQNVTFRCDPISEHNRLYWYRQTLGQGPEFLTYFQNEAQLEKSRLLSDRFSAERPKGSFSTLEIQRTEQGDSAMYLCASRSAGGPLDEQFFGPGTRLTVL.

In this sample, this clonotype turned up many times. The rearrangement links TRBV28 to TRBJ2-7, with D perhaps TRBD1 (6 bases). Germline values: CDR1 MDHEN, CDR2 SYDVKM. V was cut by 5 bases and J by 6 bases, with 14 bases left in between. This CDR3 is 13 amino acids long. CDR3: CASSRPGTTEQYV. In DNA form, the CDR3 reads TGTGCCAGCAGTCGCCCCGGGACAACCGAGCAGTACGTC.

The V and J genes are TRBV15 and TRBJ1-1; TRBD1 is a possible D gene (5 bases). The CDR3 loop spans 14 amino acids. V was trimmed by 2 bases and J by 4 bases, leaving 11 bases between them. The germline CDR1 and CDR2 sequences are LNHNV and YYDKDF (reference sequence). CDR3 nucleotide sequence: TGTGCCACCAGCAGAACCGACAGTATCACTGAAGCTTTCTTT. This encodes CATSRTDSITEAFF.

The V gene is TRBV7-3, the J gene TRBJ2-1; possibly TRBD1 or TRBD2 for D (6 bases each). The germline V gene has CDR1 SGHTA and CDR2 FQGTGA. Deletions cut 5 bases from V and 1 base from J, with 21 bases between. The CDR3 contains 18 residues. The CDR3 DNA reads TGTGCCAGCAGCCTTATCGGGGGCTCCCCGATTTCCTACAATGAGCAGTTCTTC. Its translation is CASSLIGGSPISYNEQFF.

This clonotype was detected many times. The CDR3 loop reads CASTEPTGGRQPQHF. CDR3 nucleotide sequence: TGTGCCAGCACCGAACCAACAGGGGGGCGTCAGCCCCAGCATTTT. The chain recombines TRBV7-6 with TRBJ1-5, with TRBD1 identical over 8 bases. CDR1 SGHVS and CDR2 FNYEAQ come from the germline V gene. Unmatched junction bases numbered 11, after V lost 7 bases and J lost 6 bases. The CDR3 covers 15 residues.

V gene TRBV7-4 combines with J gene TRBJ1-2, with D possibly TRBD1 on 6 matching bases. CDR1 is SGHVT, CDR2 SQSDAQ, per germline. With 0 bases removed from V and 5 bases from J, the gap between germline ends came to 10 bases. CDR3 length: 14 residues. CDR3 region: CASSLAPDSYGYTF. The CDR3 DNA follows: TGTGCCAGCAGCTTAGCCCCGGACAGTTATGGCTACACCTTC.

The chain employs TRBV28 and TRBJ2-3; weak D call: TRBD2 (6 bases). There are 15 residues in the CDR3. With 7 bases removed from V and 1 base from J, the gap between germline ends came to 15 bases. Germline V gene sequence: CDR1 MDHEN, CDR2 SYDVKM. The CDR3 DNA reads as TGTGCCAGCACCCCCTGGGGCGGGGGCACAGATACGCAGTATTTT. Translating it yields CASTPWGGGTDTQYF.

This clonotype was detected many times. The chain has TRBV27 and TRBJ1-5; D gene unclear. V lost 6 bases and J 2 bases, leaving 8 bases between the germline ends. CDR1 and CDR2 from the germline V gene are MNHEY and SMNVEV (reference sequence). This CDR3 has 13 residues. The DNA for the CDR3 is TGTGCCAGCAGCTTAAAAGGCAATCAGCCCCAGCATTTT. It encodes CASSLKGNQPQHF.

The table lists this clonotype with a count of one. The gene calls are TRBV7-3 and TRBJ1-1; 7 nucleotides agree with TRBD1. Germline CDR1 is SGHTA and CDR2 is FQGTGA. This CDR3 is 13 amino acids long. With 5 bases clipped from V and 7 bases from J, the junction kept 7 bases outside the gene matches. The DNA of the CDR3 is TGTGCCAGCAGCACCGCCGGGACAGATGAAGCTTTCTTT. Translating gives CASSTAGTDEAFF.

In its sample, this clonotype was seen a few times. V and J are TRBV6-5 and TRBJ1-1; D unresolved. The CDR3 spans 14 residues. Deletions cut 2 bases from V and 7 bases from J, with 14 bases between. Germline lookup yields CDR1 MNHEY and CDR2 SVGAGI. CDR3 DNA: TGTGCCAGCAGTTACGAGCTGACGGGCAATGAAGCTTTCTTT. Translating it yields CASSYELTGNEAFF.

This clonotype was recorded many times. This chain links TRBV7-2 with TRBJ2-5; D may be TRBD2 (6 bases). The V end was cut by 5 bases, the J end by 2 bases, with 27 bases between. There are 19 residues in the CDR3. Germline-derived CDR1 and CDR2 are SGHTA and FQGNSA. The CDR3 DNA sequence: TGTGCCAGCAGCCTAAGGGTCGAGCGGGTAGCGGACCCTCAAGAGACCCAGTACTTC. Encoded protein: CASSLRVERVADPQETQYF.

This clonotype was observed a handful of times. V gene TRBV6-1 combines with J gene TRBJ2-4, with D perhaps TRBD1 (6 bases). Germline CDR1 is MNHNS and CDR2 is SASEGT. This CDR3 is 18 amino acids long. V lost 0 bases, J lost 4 bases, and 19 bases lay in between. CDR3 DNA sequence: TGTGCCAGCAGTGAAGCGCTTCGGGCAGGGGCATGGAAAAACATTCAGTACTTC. This translates into CASSEALRAGAWKNIQYF.

On this clonotype itself: Compared with germline, one end of the junction differs, possibly owing to a read error. The gene calls are TRBV4-2 and TRBJ2-1; D is ambiguous. The CDR3 runs to 13 residues. The germline gives CDR1 LGHNA, CDR2 YNFKEQ. In DNA, the CDR3 is TGTGCCAACAGCGAGGCTGGTCCTCTCGGGCAGTTCTTC. Translated, it gives CANSEAGPLGQFF.

V is TRBV27 and J is TRBJ2-1; possible D gene TRBD2, 6 bases. Trimming pared 8 bases from V and 0 bases from J, leaving 14 bases between. Germline V gene lookup returns CDR1 MNHEY and CDR2 SMNVEV (reference sequence). The CDR3 covers 15 residues. CDR3 protein: CASQDAGSSYNEQFF. Here the CDR3 DNA reads TGTGCCAGCCAGGATGCCGGGAGCTCCTACAATGAGCAGTTCTTC.

This clonotype has just a few counts. This chain joins TRBV6-1 and TRBJ1-1, with 9 bases identical to TRBD1. The CDR3 loop spans 15 amino acids. Germline CDR1 and CDR2: MNHNS and SASEGT. V gave up 7 bases and J gave up 1 base; unmatched junction bases: 7. Here the CDR3 reads CASNRRTGENTEAFF. CDR3 bases: TGTGCCAGCAACCGAAGGACAGGGGAGAACACTGAAGCTTTCTTT.